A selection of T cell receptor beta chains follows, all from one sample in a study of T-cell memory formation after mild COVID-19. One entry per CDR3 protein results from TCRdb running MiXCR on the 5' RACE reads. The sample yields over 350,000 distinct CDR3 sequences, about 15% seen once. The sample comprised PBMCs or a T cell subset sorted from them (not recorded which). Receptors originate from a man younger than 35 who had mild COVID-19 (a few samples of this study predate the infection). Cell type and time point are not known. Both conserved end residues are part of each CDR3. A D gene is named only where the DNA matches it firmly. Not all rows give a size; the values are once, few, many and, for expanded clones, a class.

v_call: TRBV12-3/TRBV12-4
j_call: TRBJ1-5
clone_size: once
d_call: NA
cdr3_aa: CASSLAWQPQHF
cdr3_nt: TGTGCCAGCAGTTTAGCGTGGCAGCCCCAGCATTTT

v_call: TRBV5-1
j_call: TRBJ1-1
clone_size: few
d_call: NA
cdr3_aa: CASAVGQLMNTEAFF
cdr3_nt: TGCGCCAGCGCGGTGGGACAACTTATGAACACTGAAGCTTTCTTT

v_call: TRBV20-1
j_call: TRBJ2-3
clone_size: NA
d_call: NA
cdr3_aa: CSAPRPLTDTQYF
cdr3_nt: TGCAGTGCCCCACGCCCGCTCACAGATACGCAGTATTTT

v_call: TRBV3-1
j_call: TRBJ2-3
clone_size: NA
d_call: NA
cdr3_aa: CASSRDRPRGDTQYF
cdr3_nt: TGTGCCAGCAGCCGAGACAGGCCCCGGGGAGATACGCAGTATTTT

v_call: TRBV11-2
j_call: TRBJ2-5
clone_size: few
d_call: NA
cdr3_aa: CASSRLAFGAETQYF
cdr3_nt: TGTGCCAGCAGCCGGCTAGCGTTTGGGGCAGAGACCCAGTACTTC

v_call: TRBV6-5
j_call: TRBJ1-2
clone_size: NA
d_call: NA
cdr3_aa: CASSSWGADGYTF
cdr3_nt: TGTGCCAGCAGTTCGTGGGGGGCGGATGGCTACACCTTC

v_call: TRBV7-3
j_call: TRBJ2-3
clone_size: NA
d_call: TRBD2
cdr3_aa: CASSLSAGSTDTQYF
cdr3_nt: TGTGCCAGCAGCCTATCAGCGGGATCCACAGATACGCAGTATTTT

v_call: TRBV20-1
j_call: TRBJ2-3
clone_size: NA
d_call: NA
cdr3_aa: CSARDATDTQYF
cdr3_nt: TGCAGTGCTAGAGATGCGACAGATACGCAGTATTTT

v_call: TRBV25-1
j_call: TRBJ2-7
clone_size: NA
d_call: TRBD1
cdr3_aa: CASSAGQGDHEQYF
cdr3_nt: TGTGCCAGCAGTGCCGGACAGGGGGATCACGAGCAGTACTTC

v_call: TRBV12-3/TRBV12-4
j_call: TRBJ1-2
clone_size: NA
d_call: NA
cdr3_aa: CASSPRAGFYGYTF
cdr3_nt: TGTGCCAGCAGTCCGAGGGCAGGGTTCTATGGCTACACCTTC

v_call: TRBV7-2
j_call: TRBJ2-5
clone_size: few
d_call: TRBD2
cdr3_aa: CASSVGLGEETQYF
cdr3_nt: TGTGCCAGCAGCGTGGGACTAGGGGAAGAGACCCAGTACTTC

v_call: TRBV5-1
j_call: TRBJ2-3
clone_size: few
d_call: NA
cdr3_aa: CASSLTPPGTDTQYF
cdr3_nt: TGCGCCAGCAGCTTGACCCCGCCAGGGACAGATACGCAGTATTTT

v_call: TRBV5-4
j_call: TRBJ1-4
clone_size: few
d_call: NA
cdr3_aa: CASSLYRGTTTLFF
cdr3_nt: TGTGCCAGCAGCTTGTACCGGGGGACTACTACACTGTTTTTT

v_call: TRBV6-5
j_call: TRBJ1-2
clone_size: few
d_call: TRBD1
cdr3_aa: CASSTGTAYGYTF
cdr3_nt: TGTGCCAGCAGTACCGGGACAGCCTATGGCTACACCTTC

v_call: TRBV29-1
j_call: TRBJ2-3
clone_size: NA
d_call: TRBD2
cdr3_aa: CSVELPSGGLDTQYF
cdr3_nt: TGCAGCGTTGAACTGCCTAGCGGGGGTTTAGATACGCAGTATTTT

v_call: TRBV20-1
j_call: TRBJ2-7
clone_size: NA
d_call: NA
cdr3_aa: CSARSGINYEQYF
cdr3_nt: TGCAGTGCTAGGTCCGGTATTAACTACGAGCAGTACTTC

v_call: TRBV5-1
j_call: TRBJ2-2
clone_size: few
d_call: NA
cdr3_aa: CASSLGHGTGELFF
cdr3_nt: TGCGCCAGCAGCTTGGGACATGGCACCGGGGAGCTGTTTTTT

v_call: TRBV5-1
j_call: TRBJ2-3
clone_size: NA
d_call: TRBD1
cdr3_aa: CASSRTGGPDTQYF
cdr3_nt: TGCGCCAGCAGCCGTACAGGGGGACCAGATACGCAGTATTTT

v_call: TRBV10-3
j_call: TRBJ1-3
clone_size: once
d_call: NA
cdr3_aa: CAISELGRTGNTIYF
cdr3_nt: TGTGCCATCAGTGAGCTCGGCAGGACTGGAAACACCATATATTTT

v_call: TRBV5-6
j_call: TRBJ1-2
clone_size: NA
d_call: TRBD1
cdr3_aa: CASSFGTGAYGYTF
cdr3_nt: TGTGCCAGCAGCTTTGGGACAGGAGCATATGGCTACACCTTC

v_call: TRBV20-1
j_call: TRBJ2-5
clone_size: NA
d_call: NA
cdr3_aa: CSARVSLETQYF
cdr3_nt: TGCAGTGCTAGAGTTAGCTTGGAGACCCAGTACTTC

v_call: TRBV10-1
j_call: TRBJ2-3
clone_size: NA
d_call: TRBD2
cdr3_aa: CASSSGRAGVTDTQYF
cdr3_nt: TGCGCCAGCAGCTCAGGACGGGCGGGGGTCACAGATACGCAGTATTTT

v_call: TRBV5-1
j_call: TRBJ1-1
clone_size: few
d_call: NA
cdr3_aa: CASSLAGVSAFF
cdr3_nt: TGCGCCAGCAGCTTGGCAGGGGTCTCAGCTTTCTTT

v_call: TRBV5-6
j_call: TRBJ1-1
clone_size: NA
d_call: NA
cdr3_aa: CASSLAPLYTSEAFF
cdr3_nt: TGTGCCAGCAGCTTGGCCCCACTGTATACTTCTGAAGCTTTCTTT

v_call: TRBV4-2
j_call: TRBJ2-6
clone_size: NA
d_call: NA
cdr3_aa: CASSQDILSSGANVLTF
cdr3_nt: TGTGCCAGCAGCCAAGACATTCTCAGCTCTGGGGCCAACGTCCTGACTTTC

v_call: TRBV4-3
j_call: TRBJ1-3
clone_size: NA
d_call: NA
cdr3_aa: CASSQVVGNTIYF
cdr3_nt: TGCGCCAGCAGCCAAGTGGTAGGAAACACCATATATTTT

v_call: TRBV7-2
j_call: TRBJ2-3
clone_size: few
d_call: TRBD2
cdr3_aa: CASSSDISGGGGTDTQYF
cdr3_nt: TGTGCCAGCAGCTCTGACATTAGCGGGGGTGGCGGCACAGATACGCAGTATTTT

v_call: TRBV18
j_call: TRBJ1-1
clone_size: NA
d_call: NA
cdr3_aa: CASSRDVSYAFF
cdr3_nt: TGTGCCAGCTCCCGGGACGTATCGTATGCTTTCTTT

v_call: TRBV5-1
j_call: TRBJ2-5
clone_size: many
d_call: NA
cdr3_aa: CASSLASRETQYF
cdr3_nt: TGCGCCAGCAGCTTGGCATCGAGAGAGACCCAGTACTTC

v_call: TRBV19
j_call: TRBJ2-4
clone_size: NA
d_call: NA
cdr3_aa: CASSTRGPKNIQYF
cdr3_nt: TGTGCCAGTTCAACCAGGGGACCCAAAAACATTCAGTACTTC

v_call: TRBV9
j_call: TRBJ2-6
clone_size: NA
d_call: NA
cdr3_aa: CASSPQTGRLLWANVLTF
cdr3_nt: TGTGCCAGCAGCCCCCAGACAGGTCGCCTCCTCTGGGCCAACGTCCTGACTTTC

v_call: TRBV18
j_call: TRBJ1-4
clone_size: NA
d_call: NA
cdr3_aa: CASSPLGGGSEKLFF
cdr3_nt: TGTGCCAGCTCGCCCCTTGGAGGGGGGAGTGAAAAACTGTTTTTT

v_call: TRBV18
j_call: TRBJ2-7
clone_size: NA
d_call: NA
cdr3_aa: CASSPSWPTSSYEQYF
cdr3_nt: TGTGCCAGCTCACCCTCCTGGCCTACCAGCTCCTACGAGCAGTACTTC

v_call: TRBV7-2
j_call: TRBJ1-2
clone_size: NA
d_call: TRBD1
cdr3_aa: CASSHGDRGGYGYTF
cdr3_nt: TGTGCCAGCAGCCATGGGGACAGGGGTGGCTATGGCTACACCTTC

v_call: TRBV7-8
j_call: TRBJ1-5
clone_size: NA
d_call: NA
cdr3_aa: CASSFNPGSGPQHF
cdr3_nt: TGTGCCAGCAGCTTCAACCCAGGGAGCGGGCCCCAGCATTTT

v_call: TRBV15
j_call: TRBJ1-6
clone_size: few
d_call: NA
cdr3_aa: CATSRDRGNWALHF
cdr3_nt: TGTGCCACCAGCAGAGATCGAGGGAATTGGGCCCTCCACTTT

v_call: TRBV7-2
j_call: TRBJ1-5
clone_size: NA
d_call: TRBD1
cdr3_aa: CASSWGTGFNQPQHF
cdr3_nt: TGTGCCAGCAGCTGGGGGACAGGTTTCAATCAGCCCCAGCATTTT

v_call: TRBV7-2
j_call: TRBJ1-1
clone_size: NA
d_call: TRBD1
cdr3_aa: CASSPPGRGPEAFF
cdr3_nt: TGTGCCAGCAGCCCACCAGGGAGGGGGCCTGAAGCTTTCTTT

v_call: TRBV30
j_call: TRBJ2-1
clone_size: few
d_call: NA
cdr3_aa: CAWSPQAYNEQFF
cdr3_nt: TGTGCCTGGAGTCCCCAGGCCTACAATGAGCAGTTCTTC

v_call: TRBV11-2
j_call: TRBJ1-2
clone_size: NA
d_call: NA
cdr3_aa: CASSHTRGDLDGYTF
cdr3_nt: TGTGCCAGCAGCCATACAAGGGGGGATCTGGATGGCTACACCTTC

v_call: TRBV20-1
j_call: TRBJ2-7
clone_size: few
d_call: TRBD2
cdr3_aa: CSAPPERGLYEQYF
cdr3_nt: TGCAGTGCCCCCCCTGAGCGGGGCCTCTACGAGCAGTACTTC

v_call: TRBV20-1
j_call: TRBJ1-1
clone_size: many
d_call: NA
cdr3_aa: CSASITGRNTEAFF
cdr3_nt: TGCAGTGCTAGCATAACAGGGCGGAACACTGAAGCTTTCTTT

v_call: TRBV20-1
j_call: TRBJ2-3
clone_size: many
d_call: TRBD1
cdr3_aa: CSARSPTGGDGFPQYF
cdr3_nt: TGCAGTGCTAGAAGCCCGACAGGGGGCGATGGTTTTCCGCAGTATTTT